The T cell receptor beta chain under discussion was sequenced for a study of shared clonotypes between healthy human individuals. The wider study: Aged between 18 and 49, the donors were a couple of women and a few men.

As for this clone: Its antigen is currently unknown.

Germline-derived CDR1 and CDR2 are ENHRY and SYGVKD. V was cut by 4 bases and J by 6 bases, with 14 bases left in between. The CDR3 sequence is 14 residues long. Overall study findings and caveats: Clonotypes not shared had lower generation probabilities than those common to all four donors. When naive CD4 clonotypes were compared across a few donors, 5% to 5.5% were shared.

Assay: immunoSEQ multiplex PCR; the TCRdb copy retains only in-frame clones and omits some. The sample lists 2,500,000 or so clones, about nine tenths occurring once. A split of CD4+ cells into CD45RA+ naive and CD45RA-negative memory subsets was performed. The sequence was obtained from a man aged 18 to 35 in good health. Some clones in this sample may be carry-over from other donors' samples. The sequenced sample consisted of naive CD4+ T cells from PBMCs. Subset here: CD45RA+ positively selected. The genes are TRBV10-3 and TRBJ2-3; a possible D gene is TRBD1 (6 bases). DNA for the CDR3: TGTGCCATCAGTGGGACAGTCATCGGGGATACGCAGTATTTT. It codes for CAISGTVIGDTQYF.